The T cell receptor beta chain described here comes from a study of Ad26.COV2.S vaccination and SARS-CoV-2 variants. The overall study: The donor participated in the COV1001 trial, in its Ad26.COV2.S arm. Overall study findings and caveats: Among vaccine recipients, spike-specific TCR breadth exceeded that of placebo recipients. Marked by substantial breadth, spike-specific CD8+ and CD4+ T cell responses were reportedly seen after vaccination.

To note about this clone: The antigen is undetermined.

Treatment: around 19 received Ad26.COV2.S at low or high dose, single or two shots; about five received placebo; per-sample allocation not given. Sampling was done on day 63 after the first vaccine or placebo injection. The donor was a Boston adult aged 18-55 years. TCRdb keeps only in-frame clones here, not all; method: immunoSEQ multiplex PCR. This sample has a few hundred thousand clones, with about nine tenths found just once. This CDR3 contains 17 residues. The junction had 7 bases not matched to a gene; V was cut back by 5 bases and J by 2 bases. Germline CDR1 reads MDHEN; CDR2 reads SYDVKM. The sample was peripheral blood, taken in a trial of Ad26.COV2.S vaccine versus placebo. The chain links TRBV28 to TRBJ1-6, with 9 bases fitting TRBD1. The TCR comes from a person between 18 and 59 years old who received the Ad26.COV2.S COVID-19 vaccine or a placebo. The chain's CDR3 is CASSPYRGPAYNSPLHF. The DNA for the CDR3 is TGTGCCAGCAGTCCCTACAGGGGGCCCGCCTATAATTCACCCCTCCACTTT.